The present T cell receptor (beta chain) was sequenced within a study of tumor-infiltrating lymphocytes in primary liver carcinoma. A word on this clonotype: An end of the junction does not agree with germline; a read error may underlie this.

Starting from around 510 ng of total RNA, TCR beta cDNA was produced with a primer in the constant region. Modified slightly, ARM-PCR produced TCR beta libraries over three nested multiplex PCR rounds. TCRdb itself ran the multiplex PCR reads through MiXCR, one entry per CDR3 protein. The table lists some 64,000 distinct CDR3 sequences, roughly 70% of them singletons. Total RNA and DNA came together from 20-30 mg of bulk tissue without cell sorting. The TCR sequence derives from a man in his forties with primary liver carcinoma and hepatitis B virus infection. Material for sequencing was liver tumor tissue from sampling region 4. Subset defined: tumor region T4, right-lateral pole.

The CDR3 here is CASSLALDETQYF. In DNA form, the CDR3 reads TGTGCCAGCAGTTTAGCTCTGGATGAGACCCAGTACTTC. V gene TRBV11-2 combines with J gene TRBJ2-5; D is uncertain. There are 13 residues in the CDR3. The germline CDR1 and CDR2 sequences are SGHAT and FQNNGV.